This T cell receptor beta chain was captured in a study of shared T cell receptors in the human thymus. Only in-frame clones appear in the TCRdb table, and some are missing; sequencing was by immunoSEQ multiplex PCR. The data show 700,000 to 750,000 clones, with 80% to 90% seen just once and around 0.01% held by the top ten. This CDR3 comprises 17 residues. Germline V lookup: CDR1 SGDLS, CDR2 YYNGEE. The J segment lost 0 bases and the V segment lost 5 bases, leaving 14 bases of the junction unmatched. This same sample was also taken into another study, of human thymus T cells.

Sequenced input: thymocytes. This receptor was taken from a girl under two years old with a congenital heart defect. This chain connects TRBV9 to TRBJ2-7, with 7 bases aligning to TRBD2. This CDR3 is CASSVGESGAISYEQYF. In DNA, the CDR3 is TGTGCCAGCAGTGTGGGTGAAAGCGGGGCGATCTCCTACGAGCAGTACTTC.